This T cell receptor beta chain was sequenced during a study of identical twins. CDR3 length equals 17 residues. With 4 bases removed from V and 2 bases from J, the gap between germline ends came to 20 bases. The germline V gene encodes CDR1 LGHDT and CDR2 YNNKEL (reference sequence). Ten or more counts support this clonotype. No antigen is known for it. Template switching added a universal primer site, and cDNA bore unique molecular identifiers. Each CDR3 protein gets one entry after TCRdb re-called the 5' RACE reads with MiXCR. The table records about 220,000 distinct CDR3 sequences, more than 6.5% of them present only once. Study-wide points: The abundant beta clonotypes from cord blood had fewer insertions, and memory repertoires had none of this. Conclusions leaned on cross-sectional statistical analysis and did not track the same donors over time.

These data are also associated with another study on yellow fever vaccine responses in identical twins.

This rearrangement joins TRBV3-1 to TRBJ2-5; unclear D gene. The clonotype comes from a woman younger than 35 in good health. The specimen was memory (CD45RO+) T cells sorted from blood. The CDR3 region is CASSRTVMEQQQETQYF. CDR3 coding DNA: TGTGCCAGCAGCCGGACCGTTATGGAGCAGCAACAAGAGACCCAGTACTTC.